Listed here are 16 T cell receptor beta chains from one sample, sequenced in a study of cytomegalovirus exposure and HLA in healthy donors. Researchers ran the PCR with 60 Vbeta and 13 Jbeta primers. Generated by immunoSEQ multiplex PCR, the TCRdb table keeps only in-frame clones and is missing some. This table has about 150,000 clones, about 78% appearing once. The material sequenced was PBMCs. These TCRs come from a male donor in good health and CMV-seronegative.

V gene TRBV29-1 combines with J gene TRBJ2-1; 12 bases are shared with TRBD2. Germline V gene sequence: CDR1 SQVTM, CDR2 ANQGSEA. This CDR3 is 13 amino acids long. V lost 6 bases and J lost 7; bases outside the gene matches: 4. CDR3 loop: CSVATSGSNEQFF. The CDR3 DNA reads TGCAGCGTGGCGACTAGCGGGAGTAATGAGCAGTTCTTC.

The gene calls are TRBV29-1 and TRBJ2-7; TRBD1 matches 9 bases. The CDR3 runs 12 residues. CDR1 and CDR2 (germline): SQVTM, ANQGSEA. CDR3 sequence: CTAGTGPYEQYF. CDR3 bases: TGCACCGCGGGGACAGGGCCCTACGAGCAGTACTTC.

This clone was found once. The V gene is TRBV14, the J gene TRBJ2-1; tentative D call: TRBD2 (6 bases). Germline V CDR1 and CDR2: SGHDN, FVKESK. With 4 bases removed from V and 9 bases from J, the gap between germline ends came to 13 bases. The length of the CDR3 is 13 residues. CDR3 sequence (DNA): TGTGCCAGCAGCCCGAGACTAGATTCTGAGCAGTTCTTC. Amino acid sequence: CASSPRLDSEQFF.

The chain couples TRBV6-4 to TRBJ1-2; no clear D. Trimming cost V 0 bases and J 2 bases, with 13 bases left between them. In germline, CDR1 is MRHNA, CDR2 SNTAGT. This CDR3 contains 16 residues. The DNA for the CDR3 is TGTGCCAGCAGTGACTCAAGCCGCGGGAGAAACTATGGCTACACCTTC. It yields the protein CASSDSSRGRNYGYTF.

This chain links TRBV27 with TRBJ2-2; 10 nucleotides line up with TRBD1. The CDR3 spans 18 residues. The trim removed 0 bases at V and 4 bases at J, leaving 8 bases unmatched. Germline V gene sequence: CDR1 MNHEY, CDR2 SMNVEV (reference sequence). In nucleotides, the CDR3 is TGTGCCAGCAGTTTATCGGGGGGACAGGGGATTACCACCGGGGAGCTGTTTTTT. It encodes CASSLSGGQGITTGELFF.

The rearrangement joins TRBV11-3 to TRBJ2-3, with 9 bases identical to TRBD1. Trimming cost V 1 base and J 3 bases; bases outside gene matches: 5. CDR1 is SGHNT and CDR2 is YENEEA in the germline V gene. This CDR3 has 16 residues. CDR3 DNA: TGTGCCAGCAGCTTAGGAACAGGGGGCGCAACAGATACGCAGTATTTT. This encodes CASSLGTGGATDTQYF. The full variable domain, in which reference TRBV11-3 and TRBJ2-3 provide the parts outside the CDR3, is EAGVVQSPRYKIIEKKQPVAFWCNPISGHNTLYWYLQNLGQGPELLIRYENEEAVDDSQLPKDRFSAERLKGVDSTLKIQPAELGDSAVYLCASSLGTGGATDTQYFGPGTRLTVL.

The rearrangement links TRBV5-1 to TRBJ2-3; 9 bases are shared with TRBD2. J gave up 3 bases and V 4 bases, and 9 bases lay outside the gene matches. CDR3 length: 16 residues. CDR1 is SGHRS, CDR2 YFSETQ, per germline. The CDR3 reads CASSPVAGDGTDTQYF. The CDR3 bases are TGCGCCAGCAGCCCCGTAGCGGGAGATGGAACAGATACGCAGTATTTT.

V gene TRBV6-6 combines with J gene TRBJ2-7; TRBD1 might be the D (6 bases). Trimming took off 7 bases at V and 4 bases at J, with 14 bases between the two ends. Looked up from germline, CDR1 is MNHNY and CDR2 is SVGAGI (reference sequence). This CDR3 has 13 amino acids. The CDR3 loop is CASNPGALYEQYF. CDR3 nucleotides: TGTGCCAGCAACCCAGGGGCACTGTACGAGCAGTACTTC.

This chain links TRBV5-4 with TRBJ2-5; no clear D. The CDR3 loop spans 11 amino acids. Trimming stripped 4 bases from V and 4 bases from J, with 5 bases between. Germline loops: CDR1 SGHNT, CDR2 YYREEE (reference sequence). CDR3 bases: TGTGCCAGCAGCGAGAGAGAGACCCAGTACTTC. Translated: CASSERETQYF.

The V and J genes are TRBV14 and TRBJ2-3; TRBD1 is a possible D gene (6 bases). Germline V gene lookup returns CDR1 SGHDN and CDR2 FVKESK. This CDR3 comprises 12 residues. Trimming left V 4 bases short and J 6 bases short, with 8 bases between. CDR3 coding DNA: TGTGCCAGCAGCCCCCAGGGGGATACGCAGTATTTT. It codes for CASSPQGDTQYF.

The chain has TRBV7-2 and TRBJ1-4; D unresolved. This CDR3 has 16 residues. Germline-derived CDR1 and CDR2 are SGHTA and FQGNSA. Trimming removed 6 bases from V and 0 bases from J, with 14 bases in between. CDR3 sequence reads: CASSPYQEATNEKLFF. The CDR3 region has the DNA TGTGCCAGCAGTCCATATCAGGAAGCAACTAATGAAAAACTGTTTTTT.

The V and J genes are TRBV30 and TRBJ2-2; possibly TRBD1 for D (6 bases). This CDR3 has 16 amino acids. In germline, CDR1 is GTSNPN, CDR2 SVGIG (reference sequence). With 3 bases removed from V and 4 bases from J, the gap between germline ends came to 18 bases. CDR3 loop: CAWRKIGTYTTGELFF. DNA of the CDR3: TGTGCCTGGAGGAAAATCGGGACATATACCACCGGGGAGCTGTTTTTT. The whole variable domain, remainder taken from reference TRBV30 and TRBJ2-2, is SQTIHQWPATLVQPVGSPLSLECTVEGTSNPNLYWYRQAAGRGLQLLFYSVGIGQISSEVPQNLSASRPQDRQFILSSKKLLLSDSGFYLCAWRKIGTYTTGELFFGEGSRLTVL.

The chain couples TRBV6-5 to TRBJ2-3; no clear D. Germline V gene lookup returns CDR1 MNHEY and CDR2 SVGAGI. The CDR3 has 15 residues. V lost 3 bases and J 0 bases, leaving 10 bases between the germline ends. CDR3 region: CASSYSRDSTDTQYF. CDR3 nucleotide sequence: TGTGCCAGCAGTTATAGCCGCGACAGCACAGATACGCAGTATTTT.

V is TRBV7-9 and J is TRBJ1-1; a possible D gene is TRBD1 (5 bases). Looked up from germline, CDR1 is SEHNR and CDR2 is FQNEAQ (reference sequence). The V gene lost 6 bases and the J gene lost 11 bases, with 16 bases spanning the gap. This CDR3 has 12 residues. The CDR3 spells CASSWDSNIAFF. DNA of the CDR3: TGTGCCAGCAGTTGGGACTCGAATATTGCTTTCTTT.

V usage is TRBV7-9 and J usage is TRBJ2-1; 8 positions agree with TRBD2. The CDR3 extends over 15 amino acids. CDR1 and CDR2 from the germline V gene are SEHNR and FQNEAQ (reference sequence). Trimming cost V 5 bases and J 10 bases; bases outside gene matches: 13. For the CDR3, the DNA is TGTGCCAGCAGCCCCCCGGGGACTAGTGAGGGGGAGCAGTTCTTC. This sequence encodes CASSPPGTSEGEQFF.

The chain combines TRBV2 with TRBJ2-1; D gene unclear. There are 11 residues in the CDR3. Per germline, CDR1 SNHLY and CDR2 FYNNEI. V was shortened by 7 bases and J by 10 bases, with 11 bases between the two germline ends. The CDR3, as DNA: TGTGCCAGCAAAATAACTTGGGAGCAGTTCTTC. This sequence encodes CASKITWEQFF. Based on the CDR3 plus reference TRBV2 and TRBJ2-1, the full variable domain is EPEVTQTPSHQVTQMGQEVILRCVPISNHLYFYWYRQILGQKVEFLVSFYNNEISEKSEIFDDQFSVERPDGSNFTLKIRSTKLEDSAMYFCASKITWEQFFGPGTRLTVL.